A single sample gave rise to the 30 T cell receptor beta chains below, sequenced in a study of technical replicates of blood from a few donors. The data were produced by immunoSEQ multiplex PCR, yet TCRdb's version contains in-frame clones alone and is incomplete. The table lists under 110,000 clones, under 96% of them singletons. Sequenced material: T cells isolated from PBMCs. The receptors were gathered from a human donor in good health.

The chain recombines TRBV19 with TRBJ1-2, with TRBD1 as a possible D gene (5 bases). There are 16 residues in the CDR3. Germline assignment: CDR1 LNHDA and CDR2 SQIVND (reference sequence). The germline V and J ends were trimmed by 7 bases and 0 bases, with 18 bases remaining between them. CDR3 residues: CASTPRRTTANYGYTF. For the CDR3, the DNA is TGTGCCAGTACCCCGAGAAGGACGACAGCTAACTATGGCTACACCTTC.

The chain joins TRBV5-1 to TRBJ2-5; 7 positions match TRBD2. The germline V gene encodes CDR1 SGHRS and CDR2 YFSETQ. This CDR3 comprises 15 residues. V lost 5 bases to trimming and J lost 0 bases; unmatched junction nucleotides: 7. CDR3 in amino acids: CASRSGDGNQETQYF. The CDR3 bases are TGCGCCAGCAGAAGCGGGGACGGGAACCAAGAGACCCAGTACTTC. Full variable domain (rest looked up from reference TRBV5-1 and TRBJ2-5): KAGVTQTPRYLIKTRGQQVTLSCSPISGHRSVSWYQQTPGQGLQFLFEYFSETQRNKGNFPGRFSGRQFSNSRSEMNVSTLELGDSALYLCASRSGDGNQETQYFGPGTRLLVL.

The chain joins TRBV6-6 to TRBJ1-1; TRBD1 matches at 7 bases. The CDR3 runs 14 residues. The J segment lost 8 bases and the V segment lost 0 bases, leaving 6 bases of the junction unmatched. Germline V gene sequence: CDR1 MNHNY, CDR2 SVGAGI (reference sequence). As DNA, the CDR3 is TGTGCCAGCAGTTACTCGAAACAGGGGAGGGAAGCTTTCTTT. This codes for CASSYSKQGREAFF.

The V call is TRBV7-9, the J call TRBJ1-1; D may be TRBD1 (5 bases). The CDR3 runs to 15 residues. Germline V gene lookup returns CDR1 SEHNR and CDR2 FQNEAQ (reference sequence). V gave up 6 bases and J gave up 4 bases, with 18 bases separating them. Written as DNA, the CDR3 is TGTGCCAGCAGTATCGACGGGGGACGGGGCACTGAAGCTTTCTTT. Amino acid sequence: CASSIDGGRGTEAFF.

This clone was counted between two and nine times. The chain employs TRBV4-1 and TRBJ1-3; tentatively, D is TRBD1 (5 bases). Germline lookup yields CDR1 MGHRA and CDR2 YSYEKL. The CDR3 is 18 residues long. V dropped 1 base and J dropped 4 bases, with 20 bases sitting between them. CDR3 residues: CASSQVGAGYGSGNTIYF. CDR3 nucleotides: TGCGCCAGCAGCCAAGTAGGGGCTGGGTACGGCTCCGGAAACACCATATATTTT.

The rearrangement uses TRBV7-9 and TRBJ2-1; 14 bases are shared with TRBD2. CDR1 is SEHNR, CDR2 FQNEAQ, per germline (reference sequence). Trimming at V came to 4 bases and at J to 0 bases, leaving 5 bases not matched to a gene. The CDR3 extends over 18 amino acids. CDR3 protein: CASSSGLAGVSSYNEQFF. The CDR3 DNA follows: TGTGCCAGCAGCTCGGGACTAGCGGGGGTTAGCTCCTACAATGAGCAGTTCTTC.

The J gene is TRBJ1-3, the V gene TRBV5-6; D remains ambiguous. The germline gives CDR1 SGHDT, CDR2 YYEEEE. Trimming took 1 base from V and 2 from J, leaving 13 bases between them. The CDR3 loop spans 16 amino acids. CDR3 DNA sequence: TGTGCCAGCAGCTTGACCGGGATGTGGGCTGGAAACACCATATATTTT. Translated: CASSLTGMWAGNTIYF.

V usage is TRBV28 and J usage is TRBJ2-1, with 13 bases matching TRBD2. This CDR3 is 15 amino acids long. Germline V gives CDR1 MDHEN, CDR2 SYDVKM. J gave up 4 bases and V 6 bases, and 3 bases lay outside the gene matches. The CDR3 region has the DNA TGTGCCAGCAGCACGACTAGCGGGAGGTACAATGAGCAGTTCTTC. Translation: CASSTTSGRYNEQFF. Together with reference TRBV28 and TRBJ2-1, the CDR3 gives the full variable domain: DVKVTQSSRYLVKRTGEKVFLECVQDMDHENMFWYRQDPGLGLRLIYFSYDVKMKEKGDIPEGYSVSREKKERFSLILESASTNQTSMYLCASSTTSGRYNEQFFGPGTRLTVL.

The V call is TRBV13, the J call TRBJ1-5, with a weak D call TRBD1 (5 bases). The ends were cut back, 0 bases at V and 10 bases at J, with 10 bases in the middle. This CDR3 has 13 residues. Germline CDR1 reads PRHDT; CDR2 reads FYEKMQ (reference sequence). CDR3 loop: CASSLGAGQPQHF. CDR3 coding DNA: TGTGCCAGCAGCTTAGGGGCAGGGCAACCCCAGCATTTT.

The chain joins TRBV27 to TRBJ2-7; 9 bases match TRBD1. Germline assignment: CDR1 MNHEY and CDR2 SMNVEV (reference sequence). The CDR3 extends over 21 amino acids. V was pared by 3 bases and J by 1 base, with 22 bases of the junction left unmatched. CDR3 loop: CASSFRDREFSGGAKSYEQYF. CDR3 nucleotides: TGTGCCAGCAGTTTTCGGGACAGGGAATTCTCTGGCGGGGCGAAGTCCTACGAGCAGTACTTC.

The chain recombines TRBV7-2 with TRBJ1-2; TRBD1 agrees at 9 bases. The length of the CDR3 is 14 residues. Per the germline V gene, CDR1 is SGHTA and CDR2 is FQGNSA. V shed 0 bases and J 11 bases; nucleotides not matched to a gene: 7. The CDR3 DNA reads as TGTGCCAGCAGCTTAGCCGGGACAGGGTTTGGTTACACCTTC. Encoded protein: CASSLAGTGFGYTF.

The chain has TRBV6-5 and TRBJ2-3; TRBD2 aligns across 14 bases. Germline values: CDR1 MNHEY, CDR2 SVGAGI. The CDR3 extends over 15 amino acids. The trim removed 5 bases at V and 4 bases at J, leaving 2 bases unmatched. The CDR3 DNA reads as TGTGCCAGCAGTCGGGGACTAGCGGGGGCAGATACGCAGTATTTT. Translating gives CASSRGLAGADTQYF.

The genes are TRBV7-9 and TRBJ2-7; TRBD2 agrees at 7 bases. The junction had 16 bases not matched to a gene; V was cut back by 4 bases and J by 4 bases. The CDR3 covers 17 residues. The germline V gene has CDR1 SEHNR and CDR2 FQNEAQ (reference sequence). Here the CDR3 reads CASSSHPSGAIWYEQYF. The CDR3 region has the DNA TGTGCCAGCAGCTCCCACCCCAGCGGGGCGATTTGGTACGAGCAGTACTTC.

The chain uses TRBV5-1 and TRBJ1-1; 7 bases are shared with TRBD1. Unmatched junction bases numbered 7, after V lost 2 bases and J lost 0 bases. Germline-derived CDR1 and CDR2 are SGHRS and YFSETQ. The CDR3 totals 16 residues. In DNA, the CDR3 is TGCGCCAGCAGCTTCGGCGGACAGGAGTTGAACACTGAAGCTTTCTTT. It yields the protein CASSFGGQELNTEAFF.

The chain employs TRBV10-1 and TRBJ2-7, with 7 bases identical to TRBD2. From germline, CDR1 is WNHNN and CDR2 SYGVQD (reference sequence). This CDR3 comprises 15 residues. Trimming cost V 4 bases and J 0 bases; bases outside gene matches: 6. CDR3 loop: CASSVGGYGSYEQYF. The CDR3 DNA reads TGCGCCAGCAGTGTCGGGGGGTACGGCTCCTACGAGCAGTACTTC.

The chain links TRBV4-2 to TRBJ2-3; TRBD2 aligns across 8 bases. Per the germline V gene, CDR1 is LGHNA and CDR2 is YNFKEQ. This CDR3 is built from 16 residues. V lost 0 bases, J lost 1 base, and 3 bases stayed unmatched. CDR3 coding DNA: TGTGCCAGCAGCCAAGAAGAAGCGGGGGGCACAGATACGCAGTATTTT. Translation gives CASSQEEAGGTDTQYF.

The V gene is TRBV5-1, the J gene TRBJ2-2, with TRBD1 identical over 10 bases. This CDR3 spans 15 amino acids. V trimming: 4 bases; J trimming: 5 bases; junction bases outside the gene matches: 5. CDR1 is SGHRS, CDR2 YFSETQ, per germline. CDR3 bases: TGCGCCAGCAGCCCGGGACAGGGGAATACCGGGGAGCTGTTTTTT. It translates to CASSPGQGNTGELFF.

The chain combines TRBV5-1 with TRBJ2-1; 10 nucleotides agree with TRBD2. The germline V gene encodes CDR1 SGHRS and CDR2 YFSETQ. Germline trimming cut 2 bases from V and 8 bases from J; bases unmatched to any gene: 7. The CDR3 covers 15 residues. The CDR3 protein is CASSFASGSTDEQFF. CDR3 DNA sequence: TGCGCCAGCAGCTTCGCTAGCGGGAGTACGGATGAGCAGTTCTTC.

The DNA for the CDR3 is TGCGCCAGCAGCCAAGTGTTTGACGGGAGAAACTACAATGAGCAGTTCTTC. Translated: CASSQVFDGRNYNEQFF. J is TRBJ2-1 and V is TRBV4-1; tentatively, D is TRBD2 (6 bases). Germline CDR1 reads MGHRA; CDR2 reads YSYEKL. CDR3 length equals 17 residues. V gave up 1 base and J gave up 3 bases, with 16 bases separating them.

The V and J genes are TRBV11-3 and TRBJ2-7, with D possibly being TRBD1 (6 bases). Trimming took off 6 bases at V and 5 bases at J, with 11 bases between the two ends. The CDR3 extends over 12 amino acids. CDR1 SGHNT and CDR2 YENEEA come from the germline V gene. The DNA of the CDR3 is TGTGCCAGCAGTTCCGGGACAAACGAGCAGTACTTC. Amino acids: CASSSGTNEQYF.

This chain connects TRBV7-2 to TRBJ2-1; 15 bases fit TRBD2. Per germline, CDR1 SGHTA and CDR2 FQGNSA. J was trimmed by 2 bases and V by 8 bases; bases with no gene match: 10. The CDR3 sequence is 18 residues long. The DNA of the CDR3 is TGTGCCAGCGCTTGGGGACTAGCGGGAGGTTACCCCTACAATGAGCAGTTCTTC. Its protein product is CASAWGLAGGYPYNEQFF.

The V and J genes are TRBV6-5 and TRBJ2-2; 7 bases are shared with TRBD2. Trimming cost V 0 bases and J 4 bases; bases outside gene matches: 5. Germline V lookup: CDR1 MNHEY, CDR2 SVGAGI. CDR3 length: 16 residues. The CDR3 loop is CASSYSRPGGTGELFF. In DNA form, the CDR3 reads TGTGCCAGCAGTTACTCCAGACCGGGGGGCACCGGGGAGCTGTTTTTT.

In DNA, the CDR3 is TGCAGTGCTAGCAGGGGCTATGGCTACACCTTC. Translation: CSASRGYGYTF. V and J are TRBV20-1 and TRBJ1-2, with D maybe TRBD1 (6 bases). This CDR3 is 11 amino acids long. V gave up 3 bases and J gave up 4 bases, with 6 bases separating them. The germline V gene encodes CDR1 DFQATT and CDR2 SNEGSKA (reference sequence).

This chain uses TRBV29-1 with TRBJ2-5; the D gene is possibly TRBD2 (6 bases). The V gene lost 4 bases and the J gene lost 3 bases, with 15 bases spanning the gap. This CDR3 is built from 14 residues. CDR1 and CDR2 (germline): SQVTM, ANQGSEA. CDR3 nucleotide sequence: TGCAGCGTTGGATCGGGAGCAATAAAAGAGACCCAGTACTTC. Residues: CSVGSGAIKETQYF.

The J gene is TRBJ1-1, the V gene TRBV6-5; D unclear. The CDR3 has 14 residues. Trimming took 2 bases from V and 5 from J, leaving 12 bases between them. Germline CDR1 and CDR2: MNHEY and SVGAGI. This CDR3 reads CASSYDKGGTEAFF. CDR3 bases: TGTGCCAGCAGTTACGACAAAGGAGGAACTGAAGCTTTCTTT.

Only one count was recorded for this clone. This chain links TRBV12-2 with TRBJ1-1; the table's TRBD1 call for D was not verified on the DNA. TRBV12-2 is a known pseudogene. The CDR3 runs 10 residues. CDR3 DNA: TGCCACAGAGTGAACACTGAAGCTTTCTTT. It specifies CHRVNTEAFF.

The chain links TRBV19 to TRBJ2-4; no clear D gene. The CDR3 extends over 16 amino acids. The germline V gene encodes CDR1 LNHDA and CDR2 SQIVND (reference sequence). Trimming removed 0 bases at V and 0 bases at J, with 9 bases between. CDR3 in amino acids: CASSIDANQAKNIQYF. The CDR3 nucleotides read TGTGCCAGTAGTATAGATGCTAACCAAGCCAAAAACATTCAGTACTTC.

J is TRBJ2-7 and V is TRBV6-6, with no clear D. The CDR3 consists of 11 residues. CDR1 MNHNY and CDR2 SVGAGI come from the germline V gene (reference sequence). Trimming left V 6 bases short and J 3 bases short, with 6 bases between. CDR3 DNA sequence: TGTGCCAGCAGATCCAGCTACGAGCAGTACTTC. Its protein is CASRSSYEQYF.

V usage is TRBV7-6 and J usage is TRBJ2-2, with 11 bases fitting TRBD2. This CDR3 spans 16 amino acids. Germline loops: CDR1 SGHVS, CDR2 FNYEAQ. V dropped 5 bases and J dropped 4; count of bases not matched to a gene: 6. In DNA, the CDR3 is TGTGCCAGCAGCGCGGGACTAGCGGAGATCACCGGGGAGCTGTTTTTT. This codes for CASSAGLAEITGELFF.

The chain links TRBV19 to TRBJ1-1; D perhaps matches TRBD1 (5 bases). Germline-derived CDR1 and CDR2 are LNHDA and SQIVND (reference sequence). V was cut by 9 bases and J by 9 bases, with 17 bases left in between. CDR3 length equals 12 residues. The CDR3 nucleotides read TGTGCCAGCCGCGTGCGGGGGAACCAAGCTTTCTTT. It yields the protein CASRVRGNQAFF.